This T cell receptor beta chain comes out of a study of beta chain features in type 1 diabetes. A heparinised blood draw that averaged about 120 mL was obtained once from each donor. Sorted cells reached over 95% purity in every population. Study conclusions and caveats: Naive, central memory and regulatory TCRB repertoires appeared more similar among patients than healthy donors. Patients with type 1 diabetes carried fewer insertions and had more deletions at their VDJ junctions.

This clone was counted at least ten times. As yet, its antigen is unknown. The entirety of the isolated RNA underwent reverse transcription, so expressed TCRB transcripts were sequenced. Data came from immunoSEQ multiplex PCR; TCRdb stores just in-frame clones and leaves some out. Of fewer than 900,000 clones in the sample, 17% were seen once. This CDR3 has 13 amino acids. Germline V CDR1 and CDR2: SGHDN, FVKESK. The V gene lost 4 bases and the J gene lost 8 bases, with 11 bases spanning the gap. The specimen was naive CD4+ T cells from blood. The chain carries TRBV14 and TRBJ2-2, with a weak D call TRBD1 (6 bases). The sequence came from a woman aged 18-29 years in good health. The CDR3 spells CASSRTGPGELFF. CDR3 in DNA: TGTGCCAGCAGCCGCACAGGGCCGGGGGAGCTGTTTTTT.